Below, 8 T cell receptor beta chains from the same sample are listed, as sequenced in a study of response to subunit inactivated influenza vaccine. MiXCR was run by TCRdb on the RT-PCR reads, yielding one entry per CDR3 protein. The table includes 300,000 to 350,000 distinct CDR3 sequences, around a fifth detected once. The sequenced sample was PBMCs from blood, obtained 21 months after vaccination. The receptors stem from a man aged 50-75 years who received an inactivated influenza vaccine.

This chain uses TRBV28 with TRBJ1-5; no definite D call. CDR1 is MDHEN, CDR2 SYDVKM, per germline. The CDR3 has 15 amino acids. V was cut by 2 bases and J by 5 bases, with 13 bases left in between. In DNA, the CDR3 is TGTGCCAGCAGTTTAATCCGGGGAGGGCATCAGCCCCAGCATTTT. It yields the protein CASSLIRGGHQPQHF.

The chain joins TRBV20-1 to TRBJ2-3, with 11 bases identical to TRBD1. The V segment lost 2 bases and the J segment 6 bases; nucleotides outside the gene matches: 7. Germline values: CDR1 DFQATT, CDR2 SNEGSKA (reference sequence). The length of the CDR3 is 15 residues. CDR3 DNA sequence: TGCAGTGCTAGATCCATGGACAGGGGGCCGGATACGCAGTATTTT. Translated, it gives CSARSMDRGPDTQYF.

This chain connects TRBV20-1 to TRBJ1-6; D not certain. CDR3 size: 16 residues. Trimming cost V 3 bases and J 0 bases, with 12 bases left between them. Germline-derived CDR1 and CDR2 are DFQATT and SNEGSKA (reference sequence). The chain's CDR3 is CSASSRGNSYNSPLHF. The CDR3 DNA follows: TGCAGTGCTAGCTCCCGCGGGAACTCCTATAATTCACCCCTCCACTTT.

This clonotype was seen only a few times. The V gene is TRBV12-3 or TRBV12-4, the J gene TRBJ1-1; D is unresolved. V lost 1 base to trimming and J lost 5 bases, with 8 bases between them. This CDR3 has 13 residues. For the CDR3, the DNA is TGTGCCAGCAGTTTAGGGGCTAGAACTGAAGCTTTCTTT. Protein product: CASSLGARTEAFF.

Only a few counts were recorded for this clonotype. The chain combines TRBV30 with TRBJ1-2; D unresolved. The CDR3 totals 12 residues. Trimming took 1 base from V and 0 from J, leaving 3 bases between them. Germline V CDR1 and CDR2: GTSNPN, SVGIG (reference sequence). The CDR3 nucleotides read TGTGCCTGGAGTGGTGCTAACTATGGCTACACCTTC. It yields the protein CAWSGANYGYTF.

This clonotype was counted many times. The chain couples TRBV7-9 to TRBJ1-2, with 8 bases identical to TRBD1. J gave up 6 bases and V 5 bases, and 5 bases lay outside the gene matches. Germline-derived CDR1 and CDR2 are SEHNR and FQNEAQ (reference sequence). The CDR3 has 13 residues. The CDR3 region has the DNA TGTGCCAGCAGCGAACAGGGGGTCCATGGCTACACCTTC. Translating gives CASSEQGVHGYTF.

The chain employs TRBV4-1 and TRBJ2-7; TRBD2 agrees at 10 bases. Losses at the gene ends were 2 bases for V and 3 bases for J; bases not matched to a gene: 4. Germline V gene lookup returns CDR1 MGHRA and CDR2 YSYEKL. This CDR3 contains 15 residues. This CDR3 is CASSQLAGGDYEQYF. As DNA, the CDR3 is TGCGCCAGCAGCCAATTAGCGGGGGGTGACTACGAGCAGTACTTC.

The chain combines TRBV24-1 with TRBJ1-1, with D unclear. CDR3 length: 13 amino acids. V lost 6 bases and J 6 bases, leaving 13 bases between the germline ends. CDR1 is KGHDR, CDR2 SFDVKD, per germline. The CDR3 is CATSTAGSAEAFF. The CDR3 DNA reads TGTGCCACCAGTACGGCTGGGAGCGCTGAAGCTTTCTTT.